The T cell receptor beta chain under discussion was sequenced for a study of blood T cell repertoires in COVID-19. Study as a whole: Acute and convalescent COVID-19 samples came from the United States, Italy and Spain. T cells, B-cell-depleted T cells, or PBMCs provided the cDNA or gDNA that served as material.

As processed by the authors: Reference gene primer amplification gave estimated nucleated cell counts. Here immunoSEQ multiplex PCR was the method, and the copy in TCRdb shows in-frame clones only, minus some. V, J and clone size reflect that table, while D and trimming were determined from the DNA. The sample shows 60,000 to 85,000 clones, approximately 81% of them seen only once. V trimming: 3 bases; J trimming: 7 bases; junction bases outside the gene matches: 7. This CDR3 contains 15 residues. Per germline, CDR1 MRHNA and CDR2 SNTAGT. This clone was detected only a few times. The TCR was taken from a woman aged 55-69 years with acute or convalescent COVID-19. The source material was peripheral blood. V gene TRBV6-4 combines with J gene TRBJ2-1, with TRBD2 identical over 9 bases. The CDR3 nucleotides read TGTGCCAGCAGTGAAAATAGCGGGAGTATAAATGAGCAGTTCTTC. As protein: CASSENSGSINEQFF.